These T cell receptor beta chains were read from a single sample in a study of OX40 agonist ivuxolimab in advanced cancers. Only in-frame clones appear in the TCRdb table, and some are missing; sequencing was by immunoSEQ multiplex PCR. The table includes about 62,000 clones, roughly 90% detected once. Sequenced here: CD4+ or CD8+ T cells sorted from blood, sampled in a trial of the OX40 agonist ivuxolimab. The receptors here all came from an adult with an advanced solid tumor such as melanoma, head and neck, liver or kidney cancer. CDR3s include the opening cysteine and the closing phenylalanine or tryptophan. Fields, in order: J gene, D gene, clone size, V gene, CDR3 protein, CDR3 DNA. D genes are given only for firm matches. Clone size appears in some rows only: once, few, many, or a class for an expanded clone.

TRBJ2-3 | TRBD2 | . | TRBV13 | CASSYKSGNTDTQYF | TGTGCCAGCAGCTACAAAAGCGGGAACACAGATACGCAGTATTTT
TRBJ1-2 | . | medium-sized | TRBV11-2 | CASTARQSNYGYTF | TGTGCCAGCACGGCCCGGCAGTCTAACTATGGCTACACCTTC
TRBJ2-1 | . | . | TRBV5-4 | CASSSGTYNEQFF | TGTGCCAGCAGCTCGGGGACTTACAATGAGCAGTTCTTC
TRBJ2-1 | TRBD1 | . | TRBV5-8 | CASSPGQGWDEQFF | TGTGCCAGCAGCCCCGGACAGGGATGGGATGAGCAGTTCTTC
TRBJ1-6 | . | . | TRBV2 | CASSETSSPLHF | TGTGCCAGCAGTGAAACGAGTTCACCCCTCCACTTT
TRBJ2-1 | . | . | TRBV7-3 | CASSDPRKGPLNEQFF | TGTGCCAGCAGCGATCCCAGGAAAGGACCTCTCAATGAGCAGTTCTTC
TRBJ2-4 | . | once | TRBV10-2 | CASSEWSGLAKNIQYF | TGCGCCAGCAGTGAGTGGTCGGGACTAGCCAAAAACATTCAGTACTTC
TRBJ1-3 | . | . | TRBV7-6 | CASSLLGGAGVTIYF | TGTGCCAGCAGCTTGCTAGGGGGTGCTGGAGTCACCATATATTTT
TRBJ1-4 | . | . | TRBV4-1 | CASSQDGRIGEKLFF | TGCGCCAGCAGCCAAGATGGGCGGATTGGTGAAAAACTGTTTTTT
TRBJ1-4 | . | . | TRBV6-1 | CASSEALPTSSRREKLFF | TGTGCCAGCAGTGAAGCGCTTCCGACATCCTCAAGACGTGAAAAACTGTTTTTT
TRBJ2-7 | TRBD1 | once | TRBV19 | CASSITGQGPYEQYF | TGTGCCAGTAGTATTACGGGACAGGGGCCCTACGAGCAGTACTTC
TRBJ2-2 | . | . | TRBV6-4 | CASSAHPPGTINAGELFF | TGTGCCAGCAGTGCTCATCCCCCCGGGACCATAAACGCTGGGGAGCTGTTTTTT
TRBJ2-7 | TRBD2 | . | TRBV7-6 | CASSSPWLAGEGEQYF | TGTGCCAGCAGCTCGCCGTGGCTAGCGGGAGAGGGCGAGCAGTACTTC
TRBJ2-5 | TRBD2 | . | TRBV19 | CAAGATSGTRTQYF | TGTGCCGCGGGGGCAACTAGCGGGACACGGACCCAGTACTTC
TRBJ2-3 | TRBD2 | . | TRBV7-2 | CASSPTSGPTDTQYF | TGTGCCAGCAGTCCAACTAGCGGACCCACAGATACGCAGTATTTT
TRBJ1-5 | . | . | TRBV6-5 | CASSYRPDQPQHF | TGTGCCAGCAGTTACCGACCGGATCAGCCCCAGCATTTT
TRBJ2-7 | . | once | TRBV6-5 | CASSRINRDEQYF | TGTGCCAGCAGTCGCATTAACAGGGACGAGCAGTACTTC
TRBJ2-5 | TRBD1 | . | TRBV6-1 | CASSELTGVWETQYF | TGTGCCAGCAGTGAACTAACAGGGGTGTGGGAGACCCAGTACTTC
TRBJ1-4 | TRBD1 | . | TRBV27 | CASSPYQGGDEKLFF | TGTGCCAGCAGTCCCTACCAGGGGGGTGATGAAAAACTGTTTTTT
TRBJ2-1 | TRBD1 | once | TRBV2 | CASRLQPGTGYYNEQFF | TGTGCCAGCAGACTCCAACCCGGGACAGGATATTACAATGAGCAGTTCTTC
TRBJ2-3 | TRBD2 | . | TRBV15 | CATSKQTSGPDTQYF | TGTGCCACCAGCAAACAGACTAGCGGCCCAGATACGCAGTATTTT
TRBJ1-3 | . | . | TRBV6-1 | CASSDSGNTIYF | TGTGCCAGCTCAGATTCTGGAAACACCATATATTTT
TRBJ1-1 | . | . | TRBV6-1 | CASIGNTNTEAFF | TGTGCCAGCATTGGAAACACGAACACTGAAGCTTTCTTT
TRBJ2-7 | . | once | TRBV7-9 | CASSLQAGTYEQYF | TGTGCCAGCAGCTTACAGGCAGGGACCTACGAGCAGTACTTC
TRBJ1-4 | . | . | TRBV6-6 | CASSYSQVNEKLFF | TGTGCCAGCAGTTACAGCCAGGTGAATGAAAAACTGTTTTTT
TRBJ2-1 | TRBD2 | . | TRBV6-5 | CASSYLAGGQGEQFF | TGTGCCAGCAGTTACCTAGCGGGGGGGCAGGGTGAGCAGTTCTTC
TRBJ1-4 | TRBD1 | once | TRBV5-1 | CASSARGTNEKLFF | TGCGCCAGCAGCGCCAGGGGGACCAATGAAAAACTGTTTTTT
TRBJ1-2 | . | once | TRBV19 | CASSIDRAGGYTF | TGTGCCAGTAGTATAGACAGGGCGGGTGGCTACACCTTC
TRBJ2-1 | TRBD1 | . | TRBV6-5 | CASRPGQGVNEQFF | TGTGCCAGCAGACCGGGACAGGGAGTGAATGAGCAGTTCTTC
TRBJ1-1 | . | . | TRBV2 | CASSEVSWHTEAFF | TGTGCCAGCAGTGAAGTTTCGTGGCACACTGAAGCTTTCTTT
TRBJ1-2 | TRBD1 | few | TRBV7-9 | CASSARTGRDYGYTF | TGTGCCAGCAGCGCCCGGACAGGGCGGGACTATGGCTACACCTTC
TRBJ2-5 | . | . | TRBV11-2 | CASSWESETQYF | TGTGCCAGCAGCTGGGAATCGGAGACCCAGTACTTC
TRBJ2-1 | . | . | TRBV5-1 | CASTLSGEAYNEQFF | TGCGCCAGCACTCTATCGGGAGAAGCGTACAATGAGCAGTTCTTC
TRBJ2-3 | . | . | TRBV5-1 | CASSWGPRGDTQYF | TGCGCCAGCAGCTGGGGACCCCGAGGGGATACGCAGTATTTT
TRBJ2-5 | TRBD1 | . | TRBV30 | CAWSRQGAGQETQYF | TGTGCCTGGAGTCGACAGGGGGCAGGCCAGGAGACCCAGTACTTC
TRBJ1-1 | . | . | TRBV30 | CAWGFGQNTEAFF | TGTGCCTGGGGCTTCGGGCAGAACACTGAAGCTTTCTTT
TRBJ2-2 | TRBD2 | . | TRBV7-3 | CASSPRAPRTSGSSGGELFF | TGTGCCAGCAGCCCCCGGGCCCCTAGGACTAGCGGGAGTTCCGGCGGGGAGCTGTTTTTT
TRBJ2-1 | . | . | TRBV6-1 | CASSSAGGYNEQFF | TGTGCCAGCAGTAGTGCCGGGGGATACAATGAGCAGTTCTTC
TRBJ2-4 | . | . | TRBV18 | CASSPSGFSDIQYF | TGTGCCAGCTCACCCTCCGGGTTCTCGGACATTCAGTACTTC
TRBJ2-2 | . | . | TRBV6-6 | CASSYRGDTGELFF | TGTGCCAGCAGTTACAGGGGCGACACCGGGGAGCTGTTTTTT
TRBJ2-7 | TRBD1 | . | TRBV10-3 | CANSPGQGYEQYF | TGTGCCAACTCCCCGGGACAGGGATACGAGCAGTACTTC